These 3 T cell receptor beta chains were sequenced from one sample in a study of a mutant IDH1 vaccine in newly diagnosed glioma. Time point meaning: week 35, safety follow-up. Topical imiquimod was applied with each vaccine dose, which held 300 ug of mutant IDH1 20-mer peptide. Their specific antigens are unknown. TCRdb's copy holds only in-frame clones and misses some; the assay was immunoSEQ multiplex PCR. The table lists about 69,000 clones, roughly 86% of them singletons, with 1.5% to 2% in the top ten. The sample in question was PBMCs, obtained from a glioma patient whose treatment included an IDH1 peptide vaccine. The receptors were gathered from a man aged 25 to 45 with glioma.

The chain's CDR3 is CASSLVGGRLGYEQYF. The CDR3 bases are TGTGCCAGCAGCTTAGTGGGAGGCCGACTAGGCTACGAGCAGTACTTC. V and J are TRBV11-2 and TRBJ2-7; the D gene is possibly TRBD2 (6 bases). Germline V gene sequence: CDR1 SGHAT, CDR2 FQNNGV. The CDR3 runs to 16 residues. V lost 1 base to trimming and J lost 3 bases, with 16 bases between them.

V is TRBV6-9 and J is TRBJ2-3; tentative D call: TRBD1 (5 bases). The CDR3 runs to 13 residues. The V end lost 4 bases, the J end lost 8 bases, and 13 bases lay between the germline ends. Germline V CDR1 and CDR2: MNHGY, SVAAGI. The CDR3 loop reads CASSSGGAGTQYF. Here the CDR3 DNA reads TGTGCCAGCAGTTCCGGTGGGGCTGGTACGCAGTATTTT.

The gene calls are TRBV27 and TRBJ1-1; no clear D gene. The CDR3 is 13 amino acids. Trimming removed 5 bases from V and 8 bases from J, with 15 bases in between. Germline V gives CDR1 MNHEY, CDR2 SMNVEV (reference sequence). CDR3 sequence: CASSTGKVGEAFF. In nucleotides, the CDR3 is TGTGCCAGCAGTACCGGGAAGGTGGGGGAAGCTTTCTTT.